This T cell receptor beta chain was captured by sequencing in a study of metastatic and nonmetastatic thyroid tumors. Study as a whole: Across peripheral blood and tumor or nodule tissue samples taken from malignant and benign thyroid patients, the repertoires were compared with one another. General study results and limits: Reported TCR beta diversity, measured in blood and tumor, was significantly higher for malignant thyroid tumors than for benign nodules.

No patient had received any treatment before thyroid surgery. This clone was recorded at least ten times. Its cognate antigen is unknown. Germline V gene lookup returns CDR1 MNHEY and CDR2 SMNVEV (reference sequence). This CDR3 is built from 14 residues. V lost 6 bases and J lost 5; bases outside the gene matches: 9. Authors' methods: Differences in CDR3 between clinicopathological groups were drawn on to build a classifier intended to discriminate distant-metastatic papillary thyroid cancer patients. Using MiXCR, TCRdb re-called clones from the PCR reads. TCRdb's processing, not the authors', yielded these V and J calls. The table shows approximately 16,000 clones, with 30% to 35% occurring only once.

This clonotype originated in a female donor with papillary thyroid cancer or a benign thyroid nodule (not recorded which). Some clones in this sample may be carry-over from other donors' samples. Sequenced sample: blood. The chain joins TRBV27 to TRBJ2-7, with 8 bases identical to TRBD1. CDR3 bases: TGTGCCAGCAGCGTCCAGGGGGCTGTCGACGAGCAGTACTTC. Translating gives CASSVQGAVDEQYF.